Listed here are 21 T cell receptor beta chains from one sample, sequenced in a study of T cells in Graves' hyperthyroidism and ophthalmopathy. Researchers took RNA transcripts and amplified the TCR beta CDR3 regions from them. The HTBI primer set drove a first-round RT-PCR of the TCR CDR3. From the multiplex PCR reads, TCRdb called clonotypes with MiXCR, one entry per CDR3 protein. Seen here are around 500,000 distinct CDR3 sequences, over 13% observed once, and the top ten hold roughly 17%. Sample: blood. The receptors here all came from a woman younger than 30 with Graves' hyperthyroidism.

In its sample, this clonotype was seen a few times. This chain uses TRBV12-3 or TRBV12-4 with TRBJ2-1, with 9 bases identical to TRBD2. The junction had 5 bases not matched to a gene; V was cut back by 3 bases and J by 5 bases. This CDR3 comprises 15 residues. Here the CDR3 DNA reads TGTGCCAGCAGTTTGTATAGCGGGAGAAACAATGAGCAGTTCTTC. Protein product: CASSLYSGRNNEQFF.

At least ten counts were recorded for this clonotype. V usage is TRBV12-3 or TRBV12-4 and J usage is TRBJ2-6; tentatively, D is TRBD1 (5 bases). The CDR3 is 19 amino acids. Trimming removed 6 bases at V and 0 bases at J, with 21 bases between. The CDR3 DNA is TGTGCCAGCAGGTTTGGGGCAACCCGATCGTACTCTGGGGCCAACGTCCTGACTTTC. Its protein product is CASRFGATRSYSGANVLTF.

This clonotype was counted many times. The chain employs TRBV10-3 and TRBJ1-2, with D possibly matching TRBD1 (6 bases). Germline CDR1 is ENHRY and CDR2 is SYGVKD. This CDR3 comprises 16 residues. The V gene lost 3 bases and the J gene lost 2 bases, with 16 bases spanning the gap. The CDR3 spells CAISDQQGLGNYGYTF. The CDR3 bases are TGTGCCATCAGTGACCAGCAGGGGTTGGGGAACTATGGCTACACCTTC.

This clonotype has at least ten counts. The chain employs TRBV12-3 or TRBV12-4 and TRBJ2-2, with D possibly called TRBD1 or TRBD2 (5 bases each). This CDR3 is 15 amino acids long. V was cut by 5 bases and J by 11 bases, with 21 bases left in between. The CDR3 DNA follows: TGTGCCAGCAGTCCCAGGGCGTTGGGAGCGCGAGAGCTGTTTTTT. Translating it yields CASSPRALGARELFF.

This clonotype has at least ten counts. The rearrangement joins TRBV6-4 to TRBJ1-2; 9 bases map to TRBD1. Germline V gene sequence: CDR1 MRHNA, CDR2 SNTAGT. This CDR3 contains 14 residues. The trim removed 5 bases at V and 8 bases at J, leaving 9 bases unmatched. CDR3 loop: CASSPTGTGIGYTF. The CDR3 coding sequence is TGTGCCAGCAGTCCTACTGGGACAGGGATAGGCTACACCTTC.

The chain joins TRBV14 to TRBJ2-1; possible D gene TRBD2, 6 bases. This CDR3 is built from 13 residues. Germline CDR1 reads SGHDN; CDR2 reads FVKESK. V was shortened by 1 base and J by 15 bases, with 16 bases between the two germline ends. The CDR3 protein is CASSQGFAGNWFF. CDR3 bases: TGTGCCAGCAGCCAAGGTTTCGCGGGGAATTGGTTCTTC.

About this clonotype itself: Likely a read error: the CDR3 ends without its conserved phenylalanine or tryptophan. J is TRBJ2-5 and V is TRBV29-1; D may be TRBD1 (6 bases). There are 13 residues in the CDR3. Per the germline V gene, CDR1 is SQVTM and CDR2 is ANQGSEA. Trimming shortened V by 5 bases and J by 4 bases, and 14 bases separated the two germline ends. This CDR3 is CSVRTVGSETQYV. CDR3 nucleotide sequence: TGCAGCGTTCGGACAGTAGGTTCAGAGACCCAGTACGTC.

This clonotype was picked up many times. J is TRBJ2-3 and V is TRBV2; 7 nucleotides align to TRBD2. V trimming: 3 bases; J trimming: 3 bases; junction bases outside the gene matches: 3. Germline CDR1 reads SNHLY; CDR2 reads FYNNEI. The CDR3 is made up of 14 amino acids. The CDR3 nucleotides are TGTGCCAGCAGTGATCGACTAGCAACAGATACGCAGTATTTT. Protein sequence: CASSDRLATDTQYF.

This clonotype was observed many times. Sequence at one end of the junction differs from germline and may be a read error. The rearrangement uses TRBV30 and TRBJ2-3; unclear D gene. Germline loops: CDR1 GTSNPN, CDR2 SVGIG (reference sequence). The CDR3 extends over 12 amino acids. CDR3 coding DNA: TGTGCCTGGAGTGTAGCGTCAGAGACGCAGTATTTT. Translated, it gives CAWSVASETQYF.

The chain links TRBV19 to TRBJ2-7, with D unresolved. The germline V gene encodes CDR1 LNHDA and CDR2 SQIVND (reference sequence). Between the trimmed V and J ends, which lost 9 bases and 3 bases, there was a span of 0 bases. The CDR3 has 8 residues. The CDR3 loop reads CASYEQYV. The CDR3 DNA sequence: TGTGCCAGCTACGAGCAGTACGTC.

This clonotype appeared many times. The chain has TRBV20-1 and TRBJ2-1, with 13 bases that match TRBD2. Germline CDR1 and CDR2: DFQATT and SNEGSKA (reference sequence). The junction had 15 bases not matched to a gene; V was cut back by 7 bases and J by 9 bases. The CDR3 runs to 16 residues. The CDR3 loop is CSGEGLAGNLLSEQFF. The CDR3 nucleotides are TGCAGTGGGGAGGGACTAGCGGGAAACTTACTTAGTGAGCAGTTCTTC.

V gene TRBV19 combines with J gene TRBJ1-1; tentative D call: TRBD1 (5 bases). The CDR3 is made up of 14 amino acids. Germline values: CDR1 LNHDA, CDR2 SQIVND (reference sequence). Trimming pared 5 bases from V and 5 bases from J, leaving 15 bases between. The DNA of the CDR3 is TGTGCCAGTAGTTTTTCGGGGGTAGGGACTGAAGCTTTCTTT. This translates into CASSFSGVGTEAFF.

Only a few counts were recorded for this clonotype. The chain links TRBV6-2 or TRBV6-3 to TRBJ2-1; D ambiguous. The CDR3 covers 12 residues. V lost 8 bases and J 2 bases, leaving 7 bases between the germline ends. CDR1 and CDR2 from the germline V gene are MNHEY and SVGEGT. This chain's CDR3 is CASVGTYNEQFF. CDR3 sequence (DNA): TGTGCCAGCGTAGGGACCTACAATGAGCAGTTCTTC.

This clonotype appeared many times. The gene calls are TRBV10-3 and TRBJ2-5; D is perhaps TRBD2 (6 bases). The germline CDR1 and CDR2 sequences are ENHRY and SYGVKD. With 8 bases removed from V and 5 bases from J, the gap between germline ends came to 12 bases. There are 12 residues in the CDR3. Here the CDR3 DNA reads TGTGCCATCGACAGCGGAGGGGAGACCCAGTACTTC. Its translation is CAIDSGGETQYF.

This clonotype was detected many times. V and J are TRBV10-3 and TRBJ2-2, with 7 positions matching TRBD1. This CDR3 region has 16 residues. Germline loops: CDR1 ENHRY, CDR2 SYGVKD. Trimming cost V 3 bases and J 0 bases; bases outside gene matches: 4. This CDR3 is CAISDRQGANTGELFF. The CDR3 bases are TGTGCCATCAGTGACCGACAGGGAGCGAACACCGGGGAGCTGTTTTTT.

V is TRBV14 and J is TRBJ1-3, with D possibly being TRBD1 (6 bases). The CDR3 extends over 16 amino acids. Germline CDR1 and CDR2: SGHDN and FVKESK. The ends were cut back, 3 bases at V and 2 bases at J, with 14 bases in the middle. CDR3 DNA: TGTGCCAGCAGCCACACCGTCGCAGGGGCTGGAAACACCATATATTTT. It is translated as CASSHTVAGAGNTIYF.

The chain couples TRBV20-1 to TRBJ2-3; 7 positions agree with TRBD2. This CDR3 spans 17 amino acids. Germline lookup yields CDR1 DFQATT and CDR2 SNEGSKA (reference sequence). The ends lost 4 bases at V and 4 bases at J; junction bases unmatched: 17. The CDR3 coding sequence is TGCAGTGCTACCGGTCGGCTGGCGGGAGAGTTGCCAGATACGCAGTATTTT. It translates to CSATGRLAGELPDTQYF.

The genes are TRBV19 and TRBJ2-1; a possible D gene is TRBD1 (5 bases). Germline values: CDR1 LNHDA, CDR2 SQIVND (reference sequence). The CDR3 is 16 amino acids. Trimming removed 1 base at V and 7 bases at J, with 17 bases between. CDR3 sequence: CASSIVETRRGNEQFF. The DNA of the CDR3 is TGTGCCAGTAGTATAGTAGAAACACGTAGGGGAAATGAGCAGTTCTTC.

This clonotype was recorded at least ten times. The CDR3: CASSAGLADYNEQFF. CDR3 coding DNA: TGTGCCAGCAGCGCCGGACTAGCGGATTACAATGAGCAGTTCTTC. This sequence joins TRBV11-3 and TRBJ2-1; 10 nucleotides agree with TRBD2. V shed 5 bases and J 4 bases; nucleotides not matched to a gene: 5. Per the germline V gene, CDR1 is SGHNT and CDR2 is YENEEA. The CDR3 extends over 15 amino acids.

The chain carries TRBV7-9 and TRBJ1-1; D unresolved. The CDR3 loop spans 13 amino acids. V lost 3 bases and J 6 bases, leaving 11 bases between the germline ends. The germline CDR1 and CDR2 sequences are SEHNR and FQNEAQ (reference sequence). Written as DNA, the CDR3 is TGTGCCAGCAGCTTGTTAGCGTCAGCTGAAGCTTTCTTT. Translation gives CASSLLASAEAFF.

This clonotype has a count of ten or more. The chain employs TRBV6-1 and TRBJ1-1; tentatively, D is TRBD1 (5 bases). V lost 2 bases and J 6 bases, leaving 10 bases between the germline ends. The V gene's germline CDR1 is MNHNS and CDR2 SASEGT. CDR3 length: 13 residues. The CDR3 here is CASSEPGGSEAFF. The CDR3 nucleotides are TGTGCCAGCAGTGAACCGGGGGGATCTGAAGCTTTCTTT.